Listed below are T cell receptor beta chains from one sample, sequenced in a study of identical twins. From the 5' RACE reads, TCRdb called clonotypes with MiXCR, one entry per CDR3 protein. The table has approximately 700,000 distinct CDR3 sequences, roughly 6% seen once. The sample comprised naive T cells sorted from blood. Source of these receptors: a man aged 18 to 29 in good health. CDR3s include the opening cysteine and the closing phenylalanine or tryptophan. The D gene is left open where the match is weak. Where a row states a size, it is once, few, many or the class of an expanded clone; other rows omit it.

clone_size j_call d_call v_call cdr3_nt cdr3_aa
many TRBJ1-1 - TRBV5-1 TGCGCCAGCAGCGAGGGGGGCCCGAACACTGAAGCTTTCTTT CASSEGGPNTEAFF
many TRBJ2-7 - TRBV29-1 TGCAGCGTTGACGTCTCCTACGAGCAGTACTTC CSVDVSYEQYF
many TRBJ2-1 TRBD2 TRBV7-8 TGTGCCAGCAGTCCGACAACAATAGCGGGAGTTGGTGGTGAGCAGTTCTTC CASSPTTIAGVGGEQFF
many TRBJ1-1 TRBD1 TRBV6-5 TGTGCCAGCAGCTCGGGACAGAAGGCTTTCTTT CASSSGQKAFF
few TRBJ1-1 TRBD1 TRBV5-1 TGCGCCAGCAGCTTGGCCGGGGCAGGGGGAGCTTTCTTT CASSLAGAGGAFF
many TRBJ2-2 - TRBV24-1 TGTGCCACCAGTGATTGGGCTGCCACCGGGGAGCTGTTTTTT CATSDWAATGELFF
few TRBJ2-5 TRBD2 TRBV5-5 TGTGCCAGCAGCTTCCGACTAGCGGGAGGGCCGGCCCAAGAGACCCAGTACTTC CASSFRLAGGPAQETQYF
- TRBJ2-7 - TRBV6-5 TGTGCCAGCAGTTACGCTCGACAGTCGTCGGCCTCCTACGAGCAGTACTTC CASSYARQSSASYEQYF
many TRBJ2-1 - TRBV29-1 TGCAGCGTTGAGGCTGCCACGGGACCCAGCTCCTACAATGAGCAGTTCTTC CSVEAATGPSSYNEQFF
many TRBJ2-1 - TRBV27 TGTGCCAGCAGTTTTAGGTCCACGGGTGAGCAGTTCTTC CASSFRSTGEQFF
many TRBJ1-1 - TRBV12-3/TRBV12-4 TGTGCCAGCAGTCCACCCACAGGGATTAACACTGAAGCTTTCTTT CASSPPTGINTEAFF
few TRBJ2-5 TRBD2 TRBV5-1 TGCGCCAGCAGCTTTAGCGGGAGTGTGGAGACCCAGTACTTC CASSFSGSVETQYF
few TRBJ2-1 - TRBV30 TGTGCCTGGAGCCCGAATCTCCACAATGAGCAGTTCTTC CAWSPNLHNEQFF
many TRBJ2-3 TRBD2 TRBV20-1 TGCAGTGCTAGAGATTTAACTAGCGGGGGCACAGATACGCAGTATTTT CSARDLTSGGTDTQYF
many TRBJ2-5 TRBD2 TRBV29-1 TGCAGCCAAAAAGGCGGGACTAGAGAGACCCAGTACTTC CSQKGGTRETQYF
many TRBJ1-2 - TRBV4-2 TGTGCCAGCAGCCAAAGGGAGGAACGCTATGGCTACACCTTC CASSQREERYGYTF
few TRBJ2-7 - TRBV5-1 TGCGCCAGCAGCTTGGGGCTTACAGGGCTCTCCTACGAGCAGTACTTC CASSLGLTGLSYEQYF
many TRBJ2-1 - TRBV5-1 TGCGCCAGCAGCTTGGATGCGGGGGCGATGTACAATGAGCAGTTCTTC CASSLDAGAMYNEQFF
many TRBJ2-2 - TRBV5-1 TGCGCCAGCAGCTTGGCGACCCTTAGCACGTCCGGGGAGCTGTTTTTT CASSLATLSTSGELFF
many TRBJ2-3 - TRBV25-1 TGTGCCAGCAGTTTGGGAGCAGGCCCAGATACGCAGTATTTT CASSLGAGPDTQYF
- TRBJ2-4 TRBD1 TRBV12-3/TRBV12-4 TGTGCCAGCAGAAACCGGGACAGCCCAATTCAGTACTTC CASRNRDSPIQYF
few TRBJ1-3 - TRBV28 TGTGCCAGCAGTTTTGGAGGACAGTTCTCTGGAAACACCATATATTTT CASSFGGQFSGNTIYF
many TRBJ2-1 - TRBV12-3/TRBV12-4 TGTGCCAGCAGAGATACAGGGTTGGATGAGCAGTTCTTC CASRDTGLDEQFF
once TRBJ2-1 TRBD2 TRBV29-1 TGCAGCGTTAGTGGGACTACCTCCAACAATGAGCAGTTCTTC CSVSGTTSNNEQFF
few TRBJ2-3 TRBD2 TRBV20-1 TGCAGTGCTAGGCGGGAGGGCCTTAGCACAGATACGCAGTATTTT CSARREGLSTDTQYF
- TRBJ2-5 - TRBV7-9 TGTGCCAGCGTCTTGTTGGGACACCAAGAGACCCAGTACTTC CASVLLGHQETQYF
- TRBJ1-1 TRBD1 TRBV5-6 TGTGCCAGCACCCGACAGGGAGAAACTTTCTTT CASTRQGETFF
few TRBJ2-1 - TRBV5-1 TGCGCCAGCAGCTTGAAAGGGATTGAGCAGTTCTTC CASSLKGIEQFF
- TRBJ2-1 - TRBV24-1 TGTGCCACCAGTGATTCTCCCCCGGCTAGCGAGACCTACAATGAGCAGTTCTTC CATSDSPPASETYNEQFF
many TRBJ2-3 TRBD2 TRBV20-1 TGCAGTGCAAGGGGCGGGACTAGCGGAGATACGCAGTATTTT CSARGGTSGDTQYF
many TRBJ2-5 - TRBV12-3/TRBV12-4 TGTGCCAGCAGGGGCCAAGAGACCCAGTACTTC CASRGQETQYF
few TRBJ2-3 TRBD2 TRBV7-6 TGTGCCAGCGGGACTAGCGGAGCCCGGGGTCCAGATACGCAGTATTTT CASGTSGARGPDTQYF
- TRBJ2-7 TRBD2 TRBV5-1 TGCGCCAGCAGCCCCGGACTAGTAATTACCGAGCAGTACTTC CASSPGLVITEQYF
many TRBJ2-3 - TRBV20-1 TGCAGTGCTAGTCGGAAACGCACAGATACGCAGTATTTT CSASRKRTDTQYF
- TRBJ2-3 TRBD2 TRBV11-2 TGTGCCAGCAGCTTCCTTACCCCGGGACTTGGGGGGGGAGATACGCAGTATTTT CASSFLTPGLGGGDTQYF
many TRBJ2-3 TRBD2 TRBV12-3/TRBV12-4 TGTGCCAGCAGGCCCACCGGGACTAGCGGAAATACGCAGTATTTT CASRPTGTSGNTQYF
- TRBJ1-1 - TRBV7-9 TGTGCCGGCACGAGGGAAAACACTGAAGCTTTCTTT CAGTRENTEAFF
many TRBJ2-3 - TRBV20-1 TGCAGTGCTAGTGTGAGCGTTAAGACAGATACGCAGTATTTT CSASVSVKTDTQYF
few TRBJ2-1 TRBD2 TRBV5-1 TGCGCCAGCAGCTTGGACGTGGGACTAGCGGTGAATGAGCAGTTCTTC CASSLDVGLAVNEQFF
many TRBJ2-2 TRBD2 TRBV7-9 TGTGCCAGCAGCGGACGGACTAGCGGCTACGGGGAGCTGTTTTTT CASSGRTSGYGELFF
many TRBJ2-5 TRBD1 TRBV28 TGTGCCAGCCGCCCTGCTCGACAGGGAAAGACCCAGTACTTC CASRPARQGKTQYF
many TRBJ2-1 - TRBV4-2 TGTGCCAGCAGCCAAGATCGGGCAGGCTGGAGCTCCTACAATGAGCAGTTCTTC CASSQDRAGWSSYNEQFF
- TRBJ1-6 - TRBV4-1 TGCGCCAGCAGCCCCCTAGGGGCCAGGTGGGATTCACCCCTCCACTTT CASSPLGARWDSPLHF
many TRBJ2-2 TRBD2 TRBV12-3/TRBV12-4 TGTGCCAGCAGTAGACCTTTAGCGGGAGTAGGCACCGGGGAGCTGTTTTTT CASSRPLAGVGTGELFF
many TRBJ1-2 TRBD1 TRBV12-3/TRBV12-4 TGTGCCAGCAGGTCCCCGGGACAGGCCTCCTATGGCTACACCTTC CASRSPGQASYGYTF
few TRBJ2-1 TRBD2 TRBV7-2 TGTGCCAGCAGCTCGGCCGGGACTAGCGGGAGAAGTGAGCAGTTCTTC CASSSAGTSGRSEQFF
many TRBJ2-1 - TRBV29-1 TGCAGCGTTGAATCTGAGTATGAGCAGTTCTTC CSVESEYEQFF
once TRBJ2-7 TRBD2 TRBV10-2 TGCGCCAGCGAAGCGACTAGCGGGGCCTACGAGCAGTACTTC CASEATSGAYEQYF
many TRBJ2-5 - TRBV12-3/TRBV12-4 TGTGCCAGCAGTTTTAAGATTCGCATGGAGACCCAGTACTTC CASSFKIRMETQYF
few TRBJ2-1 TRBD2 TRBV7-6 TGTGCCAGCAGCCCCGACGTAGCGGGAGATCTCGGTGAGCAGTTCTTC CASSPDVAGDLGEQFF
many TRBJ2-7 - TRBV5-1 TGCGCCAGCAGCGACCGGGGAGGACAGTTAGGCGAGCAGTACTTC CASSDRGGQLGEQYF